This T cell receptor beta chain was identified in a study of Graves' ophthalmopathy and Graves' hyperthyroidism. Turning to the study itself: Peripheral blood (taken before any treatment) was collected at initial diagnosis.

Germline values: CDR1 MDHEN, CDR2 SYDVKM. This CDR3 comprises 14 residues. V lost 3 bases and J 5 bases, leaving 11 bases between the germline ends. Amplification targeted the TCR beta CDR3 regions, with RNA transcripts as the source material. Second-round multiplex PCR came after first-round RT-PCR with HTBI primers. TCRdb recomputed calls from the multiplex PCR reads with MiXCR, one row per CDR3 protein. The sample has 620,000 or so distinct CDR3 sequences, 22% seen once. This clonotype occurred a few times. V and J are TRBV28 and TRBJ2-4; tentative D call: TRBD2 (7 bases). Sequencing input: peripheral blood. The sequence was collected from a woman aged 18-30 years with stable Graves' hyperthyroidism. Some clones in this sample may be carry-over from other donors' samples. For the CDR3, the DNA is TGTGCCAGCAGTTTTCGGGGGGCCCAAAACATTCAGTACTTC. It codes for CASSFRGAQNIQYF.